The 7 T cell receptor beta chains below all came from one sample that was sequenced in a study of T cells after yellow fever vaccination. TCRdb called the 5' RACE reads again in MiXCR, with one record for every CDR3 protein. Of 250,000 to 300,000 distinct CDR3 sequences in the sample, roughly 5.2% are singletons; the top ten hold about 3.5%. Sequencing was performed on CD4+ T cells sorted from PBMCs, taken on the day of the yellow fever booster vaccination. The source of these receptors is a young man who received the YFV17D yellow fever vaccine.

The V gene is TRBV5-1, the J gene TRBJ2-7; 7 bases map to TRBD2. Germline-derived CDR1 and CDR2 are SGHRS and YFSETQ. V gave up 4 bases and J gave up 5 bases; unmatched junction bases: 9. There are 14 residues in the CDR3. The CDR3 region is CASSTGGTSDEQYF. CDR3 DNA: TGCGCCAGCAGCACCGGGGGTACTAGCGACGAGCAGTACTTC. Variable domain in full (rest from reference TRBV5-1 and TRBJ2-7): KAGVTQTPRYLIKTRGQQVTLSCSPISGHRSVSWYQQTPGQGLQFLFEYFSETQRNKGNFPGRFSGRQFSNSRSEMNVSTLELGDSALYLCASSTGGTSDEQYFGPGTRLTVT.

The table lists this clonotype with a few counts. The V and J genes are TRBV5-1 and TRBJ2-3; 12 nucleotides align to TRBD2. Germline V CDR1 and CDR2: SGHRS, YFSETQ. The trim removed 4 bases at V and 0 bases at J, leaving 9 bases unmatched. The length of the CDR3 is 18 residues. Written as DNA, the CDR3 is TGCGCCAGCAGCCTAGGACTAGCGGGGAGTGATAGCACAGATACGCAGTATTTT. Translated, it gives CASSLGLAGSDSTDTQYF. The complete variable domain, with remaining parts taken from reference TRBV5-1 and TRBJ2-3, reads KAGVTQTPRYLIKTRGQQVTLSCSPISGHRSVSWYQQTPGQGLQFLFEYFSETQRNKGNFPGRFSGRQFSNSRSEMNVSTLELGDSALYLCASSLGLAGSDSTDTQYFGPGTRLTVL.

This chain joins TRBV6-2 or TRBV6-3 and TRBJ1-5; 7 positions match TRBD1. Losses at the gene ends were 7 bases for V and 6 bases for J; bases not matched to a gene: 6. This CDR3 comprises 13 residues. Per the germline V gene, CDR1 is MNHEY and CDR2 is SVGEGT. The CDR3 coding sequence is TGTGCCAGCACTCCGGACAGGTCTCAGCCCCAGCATTTT. Translated, it gives CASTPDRSQPQHF.

This clonotype has more than one count but fewer than ten. J is TRBJ2-1 and V is TRBV6-1; maybe TRBD1 (7 bases). V was clipped by 7 bases and J by 7 bases, with 17 bases between them. The CDR3 length is 14 residues. The germline CDR1 and CDR2 sequences are MNHNS and SASEGT. The CDR3 DNA follows: TGTGCCAGCAAGGCGGGGACAGTGGGGAATGAGCAGTTCTTC. This translates into CASKAGTVGNEQFF.

This clonotype turned up a few times. J is TRBJ2-3 and V is TRBV4-3, with 12 bases identical to TRBD2. Germline V CDR1 and CDR2: LGHNA, YSLEER. This CDR3 comprises 16 residues. V lost 4 bases to trimming and J lost 5 bases; unmatched junction nucleotides: 7. The CDR3 spells CASSPAASGGVDTQYF. In nucleotides, the CDR3 is TGCGCCAGCAGCCCCGCAGCTAGCGGGGGGGTAGATACGCAGTATTTT.

This clonotype was recorded a few times. V gene TRBV7-8 combines with J gene TRBJ2-3, with D perhaps TRBD1 (5 bases). CDR3 length: 15 amino acids. Germline V gene data show CDR1 as SGHVS and CDR2 as FQNEAQ. V gave up 5 bases and J gave up 4 bases, with 16 bases separating them. CDR3 loop: CASSPARVFPDTQYF. The CDR3 DNA is TGTGCCAGCAGCCCCGCCAGGGTTTTCCCAGATACGCAGTATTTT.

The table lists this clonotype with a few counts. The chain carries TRBV7-3 and TRBJ2-3; 7 positions match TRBD1. Per germline, CDR1 SGHTA and CDR2 FQGTGA. V lost 4 bases to trimming and J lost 6 bases; unmatched junction nucleotides: 10. CDR3 length: 15 residues. Here the CDR3 DNA reads TGTGCCAGCAGCTCAGCGGTGACAGGGTCTGATACGCAGTATTTT. It is translated as CASSSAVTGSDTQYF. Complete variable domain (other parts from reference TRBV7-3 and TRBJ2-3): GAGVSQTPSNKVTEKGKYVELRCDPISGHTALYWYRQSLGQGPEFLIYFQGTGAADDSGLPNDRFFAVRPEGSVSTLKIQRTERGDSAVYLCASSSAVTGSDTQYFGPGTRLTVL.